The 23 T cell receptor beta chains in this list originate from one sample, sequenced in a study of cytomegalovirus exposure and HLA in healthy donors. This PCR relied on a set of 60 Vbeta primers and 13 Jbeta primers. Measured with immunoSEQ multiplex PCR; TCRdb has only the in-frame clones, and not every one. The sample spans more than 130,000 clones; the ten largest clones claim less than 3.5%. Sequencing input: PBMCs. These TCRs come from a man aged 35-49 years in good health and CMV-seronegative.

J is TRBJ2-3 and V is TRBV11-1; weak D call: TRBD1 (6 bases). Trimming took 3 bases from V and 2 from J, leaving 12 bases between them. Germline CDR1 is SGHAT and CDR2 is FQDESV (reference sequence). The CDR3 is made up of 15 amino acids. The CDR3 DNA sequence: TGTGCCAGCAGCTTGCTACAGGGTAACACAGATACGCAGTATTTT. Translated, it gives CASSLLQGNTDTQYF.

The chain joins TRBV6-5 to TRBJ2-2, with TRBD1 matching 7 bases. J gave up 5 bases and V 0 bases, and 6 bases lay outside the gene matches. Germline V CDR1 and CDR2: MNHEY, SVGAGI. The CDR3 covers 16 residues. The CDR3 bases are TGTGCCAGCAGTTACTCGAAGGCAGGGGGAACCGGGGAGCTGTTTTTT. Its protein product is CASSYSKAGGTGELFF.

V gene TRBV28 combines with J gene TRBJ2-5, with TRBD1 identical over 8 bases. The CDR3 covers 13 residues. Germline values: CDR1 MDHEN, CDR2 SYDVKM. The V segment lost 2 bases and the J segment 6 bases; nucleotides outside the gene matches: 2. CDR3 in DNA: TGTGCCAGCAGTTTAGACAGGGGACAGACCCAGTACTTC. Translation gives CASSLDRGQTQYF.

The rearrangement links TRBV9 to TRBJ1-4; D is uncertain. Between the trimmed V and J ends, which lost 2 bases and 3 bases, there was a span of 11 bases. The germline V gene encodes CDR1 SGDLS and CDR2 YYNGEE. CDR3 length equals 15 residues. Here the CDR3 reads CASSVRGRPNEKLFF. CDR3 nucleotides: TGTGCCAGCAGCGTTCGGGGTCGCCCTAATGAAAAACTGTTTTTT.

J is TRBJ1-1 and V is TRBV18; 8 nucleotides align to TRBD1. V trimming: 9 bases; J trimming: 1 base; junction bases outside the gene matches: 7. This CDR3 spans 14 amino acids. CDR1 is KGHSH and CDR2 is LQKENI in the germline V gene. CDR3 loop: CASYSGQGNTEAFF. The CDR3 region has the DNA TGTGCCAGTTACTCCGGACAGGGGAACACTGAAGCTTTCTTT. Combining the CDR3 with reference TRBV18 and TRBJ1-1 gives the whole variable domain NAGVMQNPRHLVRRRGQEARLRCSPMKGHSHVYWYRQLPEEGLKFMVYLQKENIIDESGMPKERFSAEFPKEGPSILRIQQVVRGDSAAYFCASYSGQGNTEAFFGQGTRLTVV.

CDR3 loop: CASSSLAGGPYEQYF. CDR3 nucleotide sequence: TGCGCCAGCAGCAGCCTAGCGGGGGGCCCCTACGAGCAGTACTTC. The chain links TRBV5-1 to TRBJ2-7; 11 bases line up with TRBD2. The V gene's germline CDR1 is SGHRS and CDR2 YFSETQ. The CDR3 consists of 15 residues. Trimming at V came to 4 bases and at J to 2 bases, leaving 5 bases not matched to a gene.

This chain connects TRBV11-2 to TRBJ2-5; 7 bases align to TRBD1. This CDR3 contains 18 residues. V dropped 2 bases and J dropped 2; count of bases not matched to a gene: 14. Per the germline V gene, CDR1 is SGHAT and CDR2 is FQNNGV. CDR3 loop: CASSLRERSWTGQETQYF. The CDR3 bases are TGTGCCAGCAGCTTAAGAGAGAGGTCGTGGACAGGACAAGAGACCCAGTACTTC.

The CDR3 here is CASTKNGAGANVLTF. DNA of the CDR3: TGTGCCAGCACCAAAAACGGGGCTGGGGCCAACGTCCTGACTTTC. V gene TRBV7-9 combines with J gene TRBJ2-6; possibly TRBD2 for D (5 bases). The CDR3 is 15 residues long. Germline V gene lookup returns CDR1 SEHNR and CDR2 FQNEAQ (reference sequence). V lost 7 bases and J 2 bases, leaving 12 bases between the germline ends.

The chain carries TRBV7-2 and TRBJ2-2; 7 bases agree with TRBD2. The V gene end was trimmed by 2 bases and the J gene end by 1 base; junction bases not matched to a gene: 4. Germline loops: CDR1 SGHTA, CDR2 FQGNSA. CDR3 size: 16 residues. The CDR3 protein is CASSLNGGGNTGELFF. The CDR3 nucleotides are TGTGCCAGCAGCTTAAATGGCGGGGGGAACACCGGGGAGCTGTTTTTT.

This chain connects TRBV28 to TRBJ2-3; 9 bases are shared with TRBD2. This CDR3 contains 18 residues. Unmatched junction bases numbered 10, after V lost 3 bases and J lost 0 bases. Germline V gene lookup returns CDR1 MDHEN and CDR2 SYDVKM. CDR3 sequence: CASSFPRGGAFSTDTQYF. CDR3 sequence (DNA): TGTGCCAGCAGTTTCCCTCGCGGGGGGGCCTTCAGCACAGATACGCAGTATTTT.

Details on this clone: The sample contains more than one DNA sequence encoding this CDR3. Written as DNA, the CDR3 is TGTGCTAGTGGTTTGGATCCTTTTGGCAATCAGCCCCAGCATTTT. Its translation is CASGLDPFGNQPQHF. The V and J genes are TRBV12-5 and TRBJ1-5, with no clear D. This CDR3 spans 15 amino acids. The germline gives CDR1 LGHNT, CDR2 FRNRAP. V was cut by 1 base and J by 2 bases, with 9 bases left in between. The whole variable domain, remainder taken from reference TRBV12-5 and TRBJ1-5, is DARVTQTPRHKVTEMGQEVTMRCQPILGHNTVFWYRQTMMQGLELLAYFRNRAPLDDSGMPKDRFSAEMPDATLATLKIQPSEPRDSAVYFCASGLDPFGNQPQHFGDGTRLSIL.

The chain couples TRBV18 to TRBJ2-7, with TRBD1 identical over 7 bases. Germline values: CDR1 KGHSH, CDR2 LQKENI. V was clipped by 5 bases and J by 5 bases; unmatched bases: 12. This CDR3 has 15 amino acids. CDR3 DNA: TGTGCCAGCTCAGTGGACCGGGACAGCTTGGACGAGCAGTACTTC. It is translated as CASSVDRDSLDEQYF.

The chain carries TRBV27 and TRBJ1-2; 8 positions agree with TRBD1. This CDR3 is 15 amino acids long. Germline V gene sequence: CDR1 MNHEY, CDR2 SMNVEV (reference sequence). V shed 5 bases and J 6 bases; nucleotides not matched to a gene: 11. The CDR3 reads CASSPQGAPLHGYTF. The CDR3 DNA sequence: TGTGCCAGCAGTCCCCAGGGGGCGCCGCTTCATGGCTACACCTTC.

The genes are TRBV28 and TRBJ2-7, with 7 bases matching TRBD1. The V and J ends lost 2 bases and 5 bases, in that order; junction bases with no gene match: 9. The CDR3 runs to 15 residues. Germline V gene lookup returns CDR1 MDHEN and CDR2 SYDVKM. CDR3 bases: TGTGCCAGCAGTTTACCAAACAGGGGAGCGCACGAGCAGTACTTC. This gives the protein CASSLPNRGAHEQYF.

As to this clone: Because it lacks the conserved phenylalanine or tryptophan at the end, this CDR3 is likely a read error. The DNA is left out, because the CDR3 cannot be placed on it with certainty; the CDR3 is given as TCRdb lists it. CDR3 loop: CASSLRTTTLG. The J gene is TRBJ1-4, the V gene TRBV6-5; the table calls TRBD1, which could not be checked here. With termini counted, the CDR3 has 11 amino acids. CDR1 MNHEY and CDR2 SVGAGI come from the germline V gene.

This chain uses TRBV5-6 with TRBJ1-2, with TRBD1 matching 9 bases. Trimming removed 1 base from V and 3 bases from J; junction bases left unmatched: 4. The CDR3 length is 15 residues. CDR1 is SGHDT and CDR2 is YYEEEE in the germline V gene. The CDR3 here is CASSLFWTGDYGYTF. The DNA for the CDR3 is TGTGCCAGCAGCTTGTTTTGGACAGGGGACTATGGCTACACCTTC.

The CDR3, as DNA: TGTGCCAGCAGCCCGCCCAGACAGCTGAACACTGAAGCTTTCTTT. Amino acid sequence: CASSPPRQLNTEAFF. This chain links TRBV5-6 with TRBJ1-1; D perhaps matches TRBD1 (5 bases). The CDR3 contains 15 residues. The germline CDR1 and CDR2 sequences are SGHDT and YYEEEE. V dropped 4 bases and J dropped 0 bases, with 13 bases sitting between them. The whole variable domain, remainder taken from reference TRBV5-6 and TRBJ1-1, is DAGVTQSPTHLIKTRGQQVTLRCSPKSGHDTVSWYQQALGQGPQFIFQYYEEEERQRGNFPDRFSGHQFPNYSSELNVNALLLGDSALYLCASSPPRQLNTEAFFGQGTRLTVV.

The CDR3 DNA follows: TGTGCCAGCAGCTTAGGACAGACAAATAGCAATCAGCCCCAGCATTTT. It translates to CASSLGQTNSNQPQHF. This chain links TRBV7-2 with TRBJ1-5; the D gene is possibly TRBD1 (5 bases). The V end lost 1 base, the J end lost 0 bases, and 10 bases lay between the germline ends. The V gene's germline CDR1 is SGHTA and CDR2 FQGNSA. CDR3 length equals 16 residues.

The V and J genes are TRBV2 and TRBJ1-2; D call uncertain. Trimming left V 5 bases short and J 4 bases short, with 14 bases between. In germline, CDR1 is SNHLY, CDR2 FYNNEI. The length of the CDR3 is 14 residues. The CDR3 DNA is TGTGCCAGCAGTTTGGTGAGGCAGAGCTATGGCTACACCTTC. Translation gives CASSLVRQSYGYTF.

The V gene is TRBV4-1, the J gene TRBJ2-3; 12 nucleotides match TRBD2. The CDR3 loop spans 17 amino acids. The V and J ends lost 5 bases and 2 bases, in that order; junction bases with no gene match: 8. Germline-derived CDR1 and CDR2 are MGHRA and YSYEKL. The CDR3 nucleotides read TGCGCCAGCAGCGATCGGACTAGCGGGGTCACCACAGATACGCAGTATTTT. The encoded protein is CASSDRTSGVTTDTQYF.

J is TRBJ2-2 and V is TRBV15; 8 bases line up with TRBD1. CDR3 size: 14 residues. Germline values: CDR1 LNHNV, CDR2 YYDKDF (reference sequence). With 2 bases clipped from V and 4 bases from J, the junction kept 0 bases outside the gene matches. The CDR3 region has the DNA TGTGCCACCAGCAGAACAGGGGGCACCGGGGAGCTGTTTTTT. It is translated as CATSRTGGTGELFF.

The chain joins TRBV14 to TRBJ1-1; 8 nucleotides line up with TRBD1. The CDR3 runs to 14 residues. After removal of 6 bases from V and 5 bases from J, the junction contained 8 bases not matched to a gene. CDR1 SGHDN and CDR2 FVKESK come from the germline V gene. The CDR3 region has the DNA TGTGCCAGCAGTCCCAATAGACAGGGGACTGAAGCTTTCTTT. Translated: CASSPNRQGTEAFF. The whole variable domain, remainder taken from reference TRBV14 and TRBJ1-1, is EAGVTQFPSHSVIEKGQTVTLRCDPISGHDNLYWYRRVMGKEIKFLLHFVKESKQDESGMPNNRFLAERTGGTYSTLKVQPAELEDSGVYFCASSPNRQGTEAFFGQGTRLTVV.

This rearrangement joins TRBV28 to TRBJ2-7; a weak D match, TRBD2 (6 bases). The germline CDR1 and CDR2 sequences are MDHEN and SYDVKM. V was trimmed by 6 bases and J by 2 bases, leaving 14 bases between them. The length of the CDR3 is 14 residues. CDR3 sequence (DNA): TGTGCCAGCAGACCCGCGGGGTTGGCCTACGAGCAGTACTTC. Amino acids: CASRPAGLAYEQYF.